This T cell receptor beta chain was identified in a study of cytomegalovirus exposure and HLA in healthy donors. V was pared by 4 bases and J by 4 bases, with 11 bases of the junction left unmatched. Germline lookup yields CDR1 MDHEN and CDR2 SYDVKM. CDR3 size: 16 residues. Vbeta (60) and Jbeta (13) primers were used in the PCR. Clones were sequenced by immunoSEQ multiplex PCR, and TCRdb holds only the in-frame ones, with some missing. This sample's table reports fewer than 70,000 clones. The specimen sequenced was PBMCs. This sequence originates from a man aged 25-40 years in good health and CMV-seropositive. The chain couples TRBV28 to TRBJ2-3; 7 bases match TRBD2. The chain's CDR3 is CASSSPLGGGADTQYF. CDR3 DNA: TGTGCCAGCAGTTCCCCATTGGGGGGGGGAGCAGATACGCAGTATTTT.